This TCR beta chain was recovered during a study of cytomegalovirus exposure and HLA in healthy donors. Overall study results and limits: Specificity of a few CMV-associated chains for CMV antigens was verified in vitro.

This CDR3 comprises 15 residues. J lost 1 base, V lost 3 bases, and 4 bases had no gene match. Germline V gene data show CDR1 as SGHDT and CDR2 as YYEEEE. Turning to this clone: Antigen: not known.

Primers: 60 Vbeta forward and 13 Jbeta reverse. Here immunoSEQ multiplex PCR was the method, and the copy in TCRdb shows in-frame clones only, minus some. The sample has fewer than 150,000 clones, roughly 80% seen once. The chain joins TRBV5-6 to TRBJ2-3; TRBD1 agrees at 8 bases. The sample was PBMCs. This TCR was recovered from a man aged 60 to 69 in good health and CMV-seropositive. The CDR3 DNA sequence: TGTGCCAGCAGCTCCACGGGACAGGGCACAGATACGCAGTATTTT. Protein sequence: CASSSTGQGTDTQYF.